The rows below give T cell receptor beta chains drawn from one sample of a study of shared clonotypes between healthy human individuals. Assay: immunoSEQ multiplex PCR; the TCRdb copy retains only in-frame clones and omits some. The table includes 1.5 million to 2.5 million clones, approximately 95% detected once. Sequenced input: naive CD8+ T cells sorted from blood. These receptor sequences come from a man younger than 30 in good health. Each CDR3 is given with its conserved first and last residue. The D gene is left open where the match is weak. Rows may omit the clone size; those that give it use once, few, many or a size class.

j_call d_call v_call clone_size cdr3_aa cdr3_nt
TRBJ1-2 NA TRBV28 NA CASSYLYGYTF TGTGCCAGCTCATACCTCTATGGCTACACCTTC
TRBJ1-2 NA TRBV7-9 NA CASSLRDFHGYTF TGTGCCAGCAGCTTACGGGACTTCCATGGCTACACCTTC
TRBJ2-2 NA TRBV19 once CASKTGADTGELFF TGTGCCTCAAAAACCGGGGCTGACACCGGGGAGCTGTTTTTT
TRBJ2-3 NA TRBV9 NA CASSVGQGHTDTQYF TGTGCCAGCAGCGTAGGTCAGGGCCACACAGATACGCAGTATTTT
TRBJ1-4 NA TRBV5-4 NA CASSLGVNNEKLFF TGTGCCAGCAGCTTGGGGGTAAATAATGAAAAACTGTTTTTT
TRBJ1-1 NA TRBV19 NA CASSIDPIVTAPGTEAFF TGTGCCAGTAGTATAGACCCGATCGTTACGGCCCCGGGCACTGAAGCTTTCTTT
TRBJ1-6 NA TRBV11-2 few CASSLASGGSPLHF TGTGCCAGCAGCTTAGCCAGCGGAGGATCACCCCTCCACTTT
TRBJ2-3 TRBD2 TRBV5-6 NA CASSFWREGREDTQYF TGTGCCAGCAGCTTCTGGCGGGAGGGCCGGGAAGATACGCAGTATTTT
TRBJ1-1 NA TRBV5-6 NA CASQGPENTEAFF TGTGCCAGCCAGGGACCCGAGAACACTGAAGCTTTCTTT
TRBJ2-7 NA TRBV7-9 NA CASSLVASGAYLSYEQYF TGTGCCAGCAGCTTAGTTGCTTCGGGGGCCTACCTTTCCTACGAGCAGTACTTC
TRBJ1-1 NA TRBV4-1 NA CASNTGPYWNTEAFF TGCGCCAGCAACACAGGGCCTTACTGGAACACTGAAGCTTTCTTT
TRBJ1-1 NA TRBV28 NA CASSFPWGGGTEAFF TGTGCCAGCAGTTTCCCCTGGGGAGGGGGCACTGAAGCTTTCTTT
TRBJ1-5 NA TRBV6-5 NA CASSTGSINQPQHF TGTGCCAGCAGTACGGGATCGATAAATCAGCCCCAGCATTTT
TRBJ2-2 TRBD1 TRBV5-1 NA CASSWTGGTGELFF TGCGCCAGCAGCTGGACAGGGGGAACCGGGGAGCTGTTTTTT
TRBJ1-1 NA TRBV30 NA CAWSVITSGYTEAFF TGTGCCTGGAGTGTTATCACCAGCGGTTACACTGAAGCTTTCTTT
TRBJ2-1 NA TRBV28 NA CASSLPRSSYNEQFF TGTGCCAGCAGTTTGCCGCGAAGCTCCTACAATGAGCAGTTCTTC
TRBJ2-1 NA TRBV9 NA CASSWSAQGRNEQFF TGTGCCAGCAGTTGGAGCGCCCAAGGGCGGAATGAGCAGTTCTTC
TRBJ2-7 NA TRBV19 NA CASSNRFSYEQYF TGTGCCAGTAGTAACAGGTTCTCCTACGAGCAGTACTTC
TRBJ1-1 NA TRBV7-9 NA CASSLVGRGTEAFF TGTGCCAGCAGCTTAGTGGGTCGCGGCACTGAAGCTTTCTTT
TRBJ1-1 NA TRBV27 NA CASSPQQGLNTEAFF TGTGCCAGCAGTCCCCAGCAGGGATTGAACACTGAAGCTTTCTTT
TRBJ2-1 NA TRBV13 NA CASSLEGRQGVYNEQFF TGTGCCAGCAGCTTAGAAGGGAGACAAGGGGTTTACAATGAGCAGTTCTTC
TRBJ2-6 NA TRBV30 NA CAWETGLAGANVLTF TGTGCCTGGGAAACAGGGCTAGCTGGGGCCAACGTCCTGACTTTC
TRBJ2-1 NA TRBV28 NA CASSLFPVETYNEQFF TGTGCCAGCAGTTTATTTCCGGTGGAGACCTACAATGAGCAGTTCTTC
TRBJ2-2 NA TRBV19 NA CASSIIAGYPGELFF TGTGCCAGTAGTATAATTGCGGGATACCCCGGGGAGCTGTTTTTT
TRBJ1-1 NA TRBV19 NA CASSIGGSNTEAFF TGTGCCAGTAGTATCGGCGGATCGAACACTGAAGCTTTCTTT
TRBJ2-6 NA TRBV11-2 NA CASSSGRSGANVLTF TGTGCCAGCAGCTCGGGGAGGTCCGGGGCCAACGTCCTGACTTTC